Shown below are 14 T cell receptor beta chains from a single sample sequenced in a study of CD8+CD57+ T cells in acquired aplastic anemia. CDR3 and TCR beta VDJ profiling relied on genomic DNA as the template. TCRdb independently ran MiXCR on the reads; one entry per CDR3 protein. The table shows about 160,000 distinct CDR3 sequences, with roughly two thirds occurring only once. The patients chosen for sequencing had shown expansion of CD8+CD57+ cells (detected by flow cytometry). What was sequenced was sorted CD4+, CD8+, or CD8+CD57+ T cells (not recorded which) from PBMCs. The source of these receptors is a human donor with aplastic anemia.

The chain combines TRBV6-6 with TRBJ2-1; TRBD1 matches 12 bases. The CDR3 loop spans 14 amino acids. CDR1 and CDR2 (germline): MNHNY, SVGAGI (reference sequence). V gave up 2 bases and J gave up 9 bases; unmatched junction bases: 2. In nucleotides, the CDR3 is TGTGCCAGCAGTTACGGGACAGGGGGCGGTGAGCAGTTCTTC. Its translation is CASSYGTGGGEQFF.

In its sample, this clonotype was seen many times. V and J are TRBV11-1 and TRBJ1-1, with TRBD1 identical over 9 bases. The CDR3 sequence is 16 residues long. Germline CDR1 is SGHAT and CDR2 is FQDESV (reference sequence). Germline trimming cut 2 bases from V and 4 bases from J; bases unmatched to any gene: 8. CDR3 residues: CASSLTGGSGGTEAFF. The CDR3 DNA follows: TGTGCCAGCAGCTTAACAGGGGGCTCTGGGGGCACTGAAGCTTTCTTT.

The CDR3 DNA reads TGTGCCAGTAGGACAGGGGCGAGACAGCCCCAGCATTTT. This sequence encodes CASRTGARQPQHF. V is TRBV19 and J is TRBJ1-5, with 8 bases that match TRBD1. Germline-derived CDR1 and CDR2 are LNHDA and SQIVND (reference sequence). The CDR3 extends over 13 amino acids. The J segment lost 7 bases and the V segment lost 6 bases, leaving 5 bases of the junction unmatched.

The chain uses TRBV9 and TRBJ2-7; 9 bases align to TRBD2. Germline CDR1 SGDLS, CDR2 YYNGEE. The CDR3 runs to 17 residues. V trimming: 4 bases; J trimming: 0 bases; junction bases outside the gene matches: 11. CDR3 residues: CASSPGTSLRSSYEQYF. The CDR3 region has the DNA TGTGCCAGCAGCCCGGGGACTAGCCTTAGGAGCTCCTACGAGCAGTACTTC.

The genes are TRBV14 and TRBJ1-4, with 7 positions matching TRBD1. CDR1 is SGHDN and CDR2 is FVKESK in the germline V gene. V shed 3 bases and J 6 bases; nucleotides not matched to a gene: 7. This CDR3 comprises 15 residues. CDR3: CASSQLGTVDEKLFF. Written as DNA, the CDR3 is TGTGCCAGCAGCCAGTTGGGGACAGTCGATGAAAAACTGTTTTTT.

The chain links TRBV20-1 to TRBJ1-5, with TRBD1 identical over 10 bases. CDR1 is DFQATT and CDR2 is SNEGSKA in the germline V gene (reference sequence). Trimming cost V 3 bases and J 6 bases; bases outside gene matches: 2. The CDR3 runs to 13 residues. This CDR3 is CSARGTGVQPQHF. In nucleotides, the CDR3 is TGCAGTGCTAGGGGGACAGGGGTTCAGCCCCAGCATTTT.

The CDR3, as DNA: TGCGCCAGCAGCTTGGTCGCGGGAGCACTAGATACGCAGTACTTC. This sequence encodes CASSLVAGALDTQYF. V is TRBV5-1 and J is TRBJ2-5, with 7 bases fitting TRBD2. This CDR3 is built from 15 residues. Germline V gives CDR1 SGHRS, CDR2 YFSETQ. The ends lost 0 bases at V and 11 bases at J; junction bases unmatched: 13.

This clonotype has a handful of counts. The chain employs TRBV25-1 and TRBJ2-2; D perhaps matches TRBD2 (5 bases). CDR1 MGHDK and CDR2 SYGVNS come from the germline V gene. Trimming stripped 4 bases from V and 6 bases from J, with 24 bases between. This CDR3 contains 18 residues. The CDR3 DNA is TGTGCCAGCAGTGCTCAGCCCGAGGTGAGGGCCACCGCCGGGGAGCTGTTTTTT. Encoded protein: CASSAQPEVRATAGELFF.

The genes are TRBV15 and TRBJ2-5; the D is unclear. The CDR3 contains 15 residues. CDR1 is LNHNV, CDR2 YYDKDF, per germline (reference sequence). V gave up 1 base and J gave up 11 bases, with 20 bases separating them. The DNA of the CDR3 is TGTGCCACCAGCAGAGTGACCTCCCCCGAGGATGAGCAGTACTTC. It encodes CATSRVTSPEDEQYF.

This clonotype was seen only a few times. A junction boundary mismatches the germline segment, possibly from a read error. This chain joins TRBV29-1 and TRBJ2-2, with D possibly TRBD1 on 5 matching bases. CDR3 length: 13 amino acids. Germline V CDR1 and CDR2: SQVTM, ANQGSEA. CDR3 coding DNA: TGCAGCGTTGATGAACAGGATACCGGTGAGCTGTTTTTT. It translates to CSVDEQDTGELFF.

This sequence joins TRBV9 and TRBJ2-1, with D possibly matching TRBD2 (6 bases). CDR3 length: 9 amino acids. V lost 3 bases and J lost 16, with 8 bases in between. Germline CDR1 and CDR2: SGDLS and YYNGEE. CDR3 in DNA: TGTGCCAGCAGCGGCGGGGATTTCTTC. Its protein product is CASSGGDFF.

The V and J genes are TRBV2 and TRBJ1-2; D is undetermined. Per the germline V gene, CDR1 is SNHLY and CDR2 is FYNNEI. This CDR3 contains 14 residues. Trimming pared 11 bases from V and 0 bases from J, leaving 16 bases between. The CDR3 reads CAQPPARPNYGYTF. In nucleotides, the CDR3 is TGTGCCCAGCCCCCAGCGAGGCCTAACTATGGCTACACCTTC.

Written as DNA, the CDR3 is TGTGCCAGCAGCTTATTAGTGCCCGGGACTAGCGGGAGCGAGCAGTACTTC. Translated, it gives CASSLLVPGTSGSEQYF. This chain connects TRBV7-2 to TRBJ2-7; 14 nucleotides match TRBD2. The V gene end was trimmed by 2 bases and the J gene end by 6 bases; junction bases not matched to a gene: 9. Germline V gene lookup returns CDR1 SGHTA and CDR2 FQGNSA. The CDR3 extends over 17 amino acids.

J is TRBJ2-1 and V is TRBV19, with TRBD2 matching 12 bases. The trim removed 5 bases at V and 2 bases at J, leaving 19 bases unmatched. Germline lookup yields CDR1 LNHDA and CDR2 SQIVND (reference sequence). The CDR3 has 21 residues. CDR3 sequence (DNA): TGTGCCAGTAGTTTCCCACCGGGACTGCGATGGACTAGCGGGACCTACAATGAGCAGTTCTTC. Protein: CASSFPPGLRWTSGTYNEQFF.